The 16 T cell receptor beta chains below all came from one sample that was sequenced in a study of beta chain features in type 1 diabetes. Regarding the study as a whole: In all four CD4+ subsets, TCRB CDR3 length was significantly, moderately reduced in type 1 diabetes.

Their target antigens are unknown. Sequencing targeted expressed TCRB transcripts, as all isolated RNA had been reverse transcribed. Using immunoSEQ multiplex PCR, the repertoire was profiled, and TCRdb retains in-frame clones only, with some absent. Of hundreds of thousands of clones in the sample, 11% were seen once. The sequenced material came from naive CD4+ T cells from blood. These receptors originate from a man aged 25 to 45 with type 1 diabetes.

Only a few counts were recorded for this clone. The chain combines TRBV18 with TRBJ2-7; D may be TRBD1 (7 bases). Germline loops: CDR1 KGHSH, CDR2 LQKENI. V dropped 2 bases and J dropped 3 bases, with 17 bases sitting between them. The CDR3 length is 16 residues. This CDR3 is CASSPYGGTDVYEQYF. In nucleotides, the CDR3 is TGTGCCAGCTCACCATACGGCGGGACAGACGTCTACGAGCAGTACTTC.

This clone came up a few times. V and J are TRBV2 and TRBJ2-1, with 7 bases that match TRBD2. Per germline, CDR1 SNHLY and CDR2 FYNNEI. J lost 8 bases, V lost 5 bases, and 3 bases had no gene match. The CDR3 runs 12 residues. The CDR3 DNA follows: TGTGCCAGCAGTCTAGCGGCCGATGAGCAGTTCTTC. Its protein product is CASSLAADEQFF.

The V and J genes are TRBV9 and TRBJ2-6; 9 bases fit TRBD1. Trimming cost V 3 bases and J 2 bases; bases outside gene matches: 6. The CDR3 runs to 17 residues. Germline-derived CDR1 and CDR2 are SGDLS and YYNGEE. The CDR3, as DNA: TGTGCCAGCAGCGGGGGACAGGGCTATGCTGGGGCCAACGTCCTGACTTTC. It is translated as CASSGGQGYAGANVLTF.

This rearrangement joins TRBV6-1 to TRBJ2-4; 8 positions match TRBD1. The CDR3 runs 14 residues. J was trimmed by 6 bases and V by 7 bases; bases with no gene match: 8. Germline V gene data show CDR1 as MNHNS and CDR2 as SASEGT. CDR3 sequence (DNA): TGTGCCAGCACAAGAGACAGGGGTGGAAACATTCAGTACTTC. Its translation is CASTRDRGGNIQYF.

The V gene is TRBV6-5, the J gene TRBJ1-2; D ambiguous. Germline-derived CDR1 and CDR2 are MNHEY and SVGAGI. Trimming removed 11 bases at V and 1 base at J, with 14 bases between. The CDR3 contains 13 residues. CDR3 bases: TGTGCCTCTTCTTCGACTATTAACTATGGCTACACCTTC. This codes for CASSSTINYGYTF.

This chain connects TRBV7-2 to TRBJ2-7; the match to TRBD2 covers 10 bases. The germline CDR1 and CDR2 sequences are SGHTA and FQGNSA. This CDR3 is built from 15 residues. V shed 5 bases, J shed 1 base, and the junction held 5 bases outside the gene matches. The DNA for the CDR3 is TGTGCCAGCAGCGTTAGCGGGGGGACATCCTACGAGCAGTACTTC. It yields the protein CASSVSGGTSYEQYF. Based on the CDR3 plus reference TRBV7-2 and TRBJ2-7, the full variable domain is GAGVSQSPSNKVTEKGKDVELRCDPISGHTALYWYRQSLGQGLEFLIYFQGNSAPDKSGLPSDRFSAERTGGSVSTLTIQRTQQEDSAVYLCASSVSGGTSYEQYFGPGTRLTVT.

The CDR3 is CSVVGSGGSADTQYF. CDR3 coding DNA: TGCAGCGTTGTTGGGTCGGGGGGATCGGCAGATACGCAGTATTTT. The V call is TRBV29-1, the J call TRBJ2-3, with TRBD2 identical over 7 bases. Germline V lookup: CDR1 SQVTM, CDR2 ANQGSEA. The ends lost 4 bases at V and 4 bases at J; junction bases unmatched: 11. The CDR3 loop spans 15 amino acids.

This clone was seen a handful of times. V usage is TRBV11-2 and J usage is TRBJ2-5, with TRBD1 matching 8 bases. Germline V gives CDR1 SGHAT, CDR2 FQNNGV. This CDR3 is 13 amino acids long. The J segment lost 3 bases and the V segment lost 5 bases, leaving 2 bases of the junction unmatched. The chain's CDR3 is CASSPDREETQYF. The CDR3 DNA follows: TGTGCCAGCAGCCCGGACAGGGAAGAGACCCAGTACTTC.

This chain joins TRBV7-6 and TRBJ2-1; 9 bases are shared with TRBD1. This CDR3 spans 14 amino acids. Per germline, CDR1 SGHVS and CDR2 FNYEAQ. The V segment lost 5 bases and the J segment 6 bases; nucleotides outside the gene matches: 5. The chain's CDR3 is CASSHRDRVNEQFF. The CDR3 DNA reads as TGTGCCAGCAGCCACCGGGACAGGGTCAATGAGCAGTTCTTC.

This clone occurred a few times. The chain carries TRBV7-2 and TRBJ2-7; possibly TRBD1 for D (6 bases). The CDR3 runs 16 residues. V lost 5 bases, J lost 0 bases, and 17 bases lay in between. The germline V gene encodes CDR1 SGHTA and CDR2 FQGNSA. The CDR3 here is CASSVPRDISSYEQYF. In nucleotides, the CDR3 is TGTGCCAGCAGCGTCCCCCGGGACATCAGCTCCTACGAGCAGTACTTC.

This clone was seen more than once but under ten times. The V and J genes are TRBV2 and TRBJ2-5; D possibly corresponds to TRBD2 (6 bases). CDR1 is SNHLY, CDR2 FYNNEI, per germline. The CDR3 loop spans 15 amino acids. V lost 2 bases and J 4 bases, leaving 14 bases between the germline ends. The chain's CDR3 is CASSEMLGGGETQYF. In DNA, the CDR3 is TGTGCCAGCAGTGAAATGCTCGGGGGTGGAGAGACCCAGTACTTC. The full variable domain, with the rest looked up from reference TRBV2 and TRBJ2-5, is EPEVTQTPSHQVTQMGQEVILRCVPISNHLYFYWYRQILGQKVEFLVSFYNNEISEKSEIFDDQFSVERPDGSNFTLKIRSTKLEDSAMYFCASSEMLGGGETQYFGPGTRLLVL.

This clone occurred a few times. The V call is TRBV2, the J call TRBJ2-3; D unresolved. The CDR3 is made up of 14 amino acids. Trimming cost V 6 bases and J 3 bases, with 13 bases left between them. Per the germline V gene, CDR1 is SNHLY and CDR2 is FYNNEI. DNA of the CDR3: TGTGCCAGCAGCACCCAGCGTTGGACAGATACGCAGTATTTT. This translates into CASSTQRWTDTQYF. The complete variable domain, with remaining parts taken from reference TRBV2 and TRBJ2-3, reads EPEVTQTPSHQVTQMGQEVILRCVPISNHLYFYWYRQILGQKVEFLVSFYNNEISEKSEIFDDQFSVERPDGSNFTLKIRSTKLEDSAMYFCASSTQRWTDTQYFGPGTRLTVL.

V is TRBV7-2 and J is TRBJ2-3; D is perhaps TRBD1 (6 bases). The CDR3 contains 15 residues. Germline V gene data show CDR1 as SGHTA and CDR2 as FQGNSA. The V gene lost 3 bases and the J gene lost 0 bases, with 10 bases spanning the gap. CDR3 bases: TGTGCCAGCAGCTTCTACAGGGCTAGCACAGATACGCAGTATTTT. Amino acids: CASSFYRASTDTQYF.

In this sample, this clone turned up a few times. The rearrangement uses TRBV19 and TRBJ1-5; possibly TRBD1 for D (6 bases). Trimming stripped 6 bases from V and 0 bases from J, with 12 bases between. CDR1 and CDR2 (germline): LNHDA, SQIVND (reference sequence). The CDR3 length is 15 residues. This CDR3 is CASSPDRNSNQPQHF. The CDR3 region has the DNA TGTGCCAGTAGCCCCGACAGGAATAGCAATCAGCCCCAGCATTTT. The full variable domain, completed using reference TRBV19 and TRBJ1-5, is DGGITQSPKYLFRKEGQNVTLSCEQNLNHDAMYWYRQDPGQGLRLIYYSQIVNDFQKGDIAEGYSVSREKKESFPLTVTSAQKNPTAFYLCASSPDRNSNQPQHFGDGTRLSIL.

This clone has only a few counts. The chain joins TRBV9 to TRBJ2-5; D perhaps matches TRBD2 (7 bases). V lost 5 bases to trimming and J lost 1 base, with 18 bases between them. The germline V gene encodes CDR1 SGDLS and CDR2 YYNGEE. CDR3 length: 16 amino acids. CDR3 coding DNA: TGTGCCAGCAGTCGCACTGGGAGGGGGGCCCAAGAGACCCAGTACTTC. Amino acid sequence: CASSRTGRGAQETQYF.

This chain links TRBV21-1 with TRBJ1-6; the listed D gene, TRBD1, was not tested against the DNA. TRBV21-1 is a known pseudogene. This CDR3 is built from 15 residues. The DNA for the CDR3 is TGTGCCAGCAGCAATCTCGCAGGGGACAATTCACCCCTCCACTTT. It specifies CASSNLAGDNSPLHF.